Here is one TCR beta chain with its context. The antigen remains unidentified. The data originate from a study of CD8 T cells in ankylosing spondylitis. TCRdb reanalysed the 5' RACE reads using MiXCR and keeps one entry per CDR3 protein. This table has some 250,000 distinct CDR3 sequences, 20% to 30% appearing once. Study observations and caveats: Significantly higher representation of disease-linked clones was reported for matched ankylosing spondylitis synovial fluid. Reports of some motif variants in reactive arthritis synovial fluid and blood predate this one. In ankylosing spondylitis blood, a motif of seven to nine highly homologous TCR beta variants appeared characteristic.

Trimming pared 0 bases from V and 5 bases from J, leaving 18 bases between. CDR1 SGHKS and CDR2 YYEKEE come from the germline V gene (reference sequence). CDR3 length: 16 amino acids. The chain couples TRBV5-5 to TRBJ2-7; tentatively, D is TRBD1 (5 bases). The sequenced sample consisted of blood, either unsorted or a sorted T cell fraction (not recorded which). This clonotype was sampled from a male donor with ankylosing spondylitis or in good health (not recorded which). The CDR3 coding sequence is TGTGCCAGCAGCTTGGCTGGGGCTCCCAGAGGCAACGAGCAGTACTTC. This gives the protein CASSLAGAPRGNEQYF. Using reference TRBV5-5 and TRBJ2-7 for the parts outside the CDR3, the full variable domain is DAGVTQSPTHLIKTRGQQVTLRCSPISGHKSVSWYQQVLGQGPQFIFQYYEKEERGRGNFPDRFSARQFPNYSSELNVNALLLGDSALYLCASSLAGAPRGNEQYFGPGTRLTVT.